The next 6 T cell receptor beta chains were all read from a single sample in a study of T cells after posttransplantation cyclophosphamide. TCRdb's copy holds only in-frame clones and misses some; the assay was immunoSEQ multiplex PCR. The sample lists about 10,000 clones, roughly 80% occurring once. Busulfan-fludarabine conditioning, marrow transplant, and cyclophosphamide on days +3 and +4 were administered. The specimen comprised PBMCs, sampled after allogeneic stem cell transplant with posttransplant cyclophosphamide. Receptor source: a female patient aged 50 to 60 who received an allogeneic stem cell transplant from a related donor, was CMV-positive, and had no GVHD. A share of the T cells may be of graft donor origin.

CDR3 loop: CASSSHGGPGETQYF. DNA of the CDR3: TGTGCCAGCAGTTCCCACGGGGGGCCCGGAGAGACCCAGTACTTC. The V and J genes are TRBV6-5 and TRBJ2-5, with D possibly TRBD2 on 7 matching bases. The CDR3 spans 15 residues. Per germline, CDR1 MNHEY and CDR2 SVGAGI. The ends were cut back, 4 bases at V and 4 bases at J, with 16 bases in the middle.

The chain links TRBV7-8 to TRBJ2-5; possibly TRBD1 for D (5 bases). The J call may be faulty, since TRBJ2-7 better matches the DNA end. Per the germline V gene, CDR1 is SGHVS and CDR2 is FQNEAQ. The CDR3 consists of 13 residues. For the CDR3, the DNA is TGTGCCAGCAGCTTCGACAGCTCCTACGAGCAGTACTTC. Amino acid sequence: CASSFDSSYEQYF.

The chain uses TRBV29-1 and TRBJ1-6; 9 bases match TRBD1. There are 13 residues in the CDR3. The V gene's germline CDR1 is SQVTM and CDR2 ANQGSEA. The trim removed 6 bases at V and 8 bases at J, leaving 5 bases unmatched. CDR3 DNA sequence: TGCAGCGTCCGGGACAGGGATGATTCACCCCTCCACTTT. Encoded protein: CSVRDRDDSPLHF.

The chain recombines TRBV18 with TRBJ1-2, with D perhaps matching TRBD1 (6 bases). The CDR3 runs to 16 residues. Germline assignment: CDR1 KGHSH and CDR2 LQKENI. V lost 2 bases and J 2 bases, leaving 15 bases between the germline ends. The CDR3 nucleotides are TGTGCCAGCTCACCATCGGAACGACAGGAGAACTATGGCTACACCTTC. The encoded protein is CASSPSERQENYGYTF.

The rearrangement uses TRBV19 and TRBJ2-6, with D possibly being TRBD2 (5 bases). V lost 7 bases and J lost 1, with 8 bases in between. The CDR3 extends over 14 amino acids. Germline V gives CDR1 LNHDA, CDR2 SQIVND (reference sequence). The CDR3 nucleotides are TGTGCCAGTACCCGGGGATCTGGGGCCAACGTCCTGACTTTC. It yields the protein CASTRGSGANVLTF.

The chain combines TRBV2 with TRBJ1-5, with D perhaps matching TRBD1 (6 bases). V dropped 8 bases and J dropped 2 bases, with 13 bases sitting between them. The germline V gene encodes CDR1 SNHLY and CDR2 FYNNEI. The CDR3 is made up of 14 amino acids. CDR3 coding DNA: TGTGCCAGCGCAGGGGAGAGAGGCAATCAGCCCCAGCATTTT. Protein sequence: CASAGERGNQPQHF. The full variable domain, with the rest looked up from reference TRBV2 and TRBJ1-5, is EPEVTQTPSHQVTQMGQEVILRCVPISNHLYFYWYRQILGQKVEFLVSFYNNEISEKSEIFDDQFSVERPDGSNFTLKIRSTKLEDSAMYFCASAGERGNQPQHFGDGTRLSIL.